This T cell receptor beta chain was recovered during a study of T-cell reconstitution after alpha-beta-depleted transplantation in children. Study findings and constraints: Among T cells one year after transplant, newly produced cells accounted for most counts and diversity. Where some patients showed high TCRbeta diversity at day 60, it came from recipient T cells and thymic progenitors that had survived.

This clonotype was picked up many times. Its specificity is not known. Unique molecular identifiers were incorporated when the TCRbeta library was constructed. Each CDR3 protein is one row after TCRdb ran MiXCR on the PCR reads. The sample has under 60,000 distinct CDR3 sequences, 5% to 6.5% seen once. The germline CDR1 and CDR2 sequences are SGHNT and YYREEE (reference sequence). The V gene lost 4 bases and the J gene lost 0 bases, with 5 bases spanning the gap. The CDR3 contains 13 residues. The chain uses TRBV5-4 and TRBJ1-3; D remains unclear. The material was PBMCs, mostly from graft donor cells, obtained 60 days after TCRalphabeta/CD19-depleted stem cell transplant. This sequence was found in a female patient aged 2 to 10 who had a stem cell transplant for aplastic anemia, so the T cells may come from the graft donor. CDR3 amino acids: CASSERSGNTIYF. For the CDR3, the DNA is TGTGCCAGCAGCGAACGCTCTGGAAACACCATATATTTT.